The 16 T cell receptor beta chains listed next were all sequenced from one sample in a study of identical twins. In TCRdb, the 5' RACE reads were re-called with MiXCR into one record per CDR3 protein. The sample holds around 1.7 million distinct CDR3 sequences, around 29% seen once. The sequenced material came from cord blood. The receptors shown here come from a newborn girl in good health.

The chain couples TRBV7-8 to TRBJ2-3; 11 bases map to TRBD2. V dropped 6 bases and J dropped 6; count of bases not matched to a gene: 11. The CDR3 loop spans 16 amino acids. Looked up from germline, CDR1 is SGHVS and CDR2 is FQNEAQ. CDR3 residues: CASRRSGLAVKDTQYF. The CDR3 DNA reads TGTGCCAGCAGACGGTCGGGACTAGCGGTTAAGGATACGCAGTATTTT.

The table lists this clonotype with a few counts. This chain joins TRBV5-4 and TRBJ2-4; D not certain. The germline gives CDR1 SGHNT, CDR2 YYREEE (reference sequence). The length of the CDR3 is 11 residues. Trimming pared 6 bases from V and 13 bases from J, leaving 14 bases between. The CDR3 sequence is CASTALDEQYF. CDR3 DNA sequence: TGTGCCAGCACGGCGCTAGATGAGCAGTACTTC.

The chain recombines TRBV20-1 with TRBJ1-5, with 9 bases lining up with TRBD1. CDR3 length: 14 residues. Germline assignment: CDR1 DFQATT and CDR2 SNEGSKA (reference sequence). Trimming at V came to 7 bases and at J to 5 bases, leaving 9 bases not matched to a gene. The CDR3 DNA reads TGCAGTGTTAAGGGACAGGGAATTCATCAGCCCCAGCATTTT. It translates to CSVKGQGIHQPQHF.

The chain is built from TRBV6-1 and TRBJ1-2, with 7 bases that match TRBD1. This CDR3 is built from 12 residues. V lost 5 bases to trimming and J lost 7 bases; unmatched junction nucleotides: 4. Germline CDR1 reads MNHNS; CDR2 reads SASEGT. The CDR3 nucleotides read TGTGCCAGCAGTAAGACAGGGATTGGCTACACCTTC. Its translation: CASSKTGIGYTF.

V usage is TRBV7-2 and J usage is TRBJ2-3, with a possible D match to TRBD2 (6 bases). Deletions cut 3 bases from V and 9 bases from J, with 13 bases between. Germline lookup yields CDR1 SGHTA and CDR2 FQGNSA. The CDR3 totals 13 residues. The CDR3 loop is CASSFLLAGTQYF. The CDR3 DNA is TGTGCCAGCAGCTTTCTACTAGCCGGGACGCAGTATTTT.

The gene calls are TRBV10-3 and TRBJ2-3; D gene unclear. CDR1 and CDR2 from the germline V gene are ENHRY and SYGVKD. The length of the CDR3 is 14 residues. The V gene lost 4 bases and the J gene lost 0 bases, with 8 bases spanning the gap. CDR3 sequence: CAISVRSSTDTQYF. The CDR3 DNA reads TGTGCCATCAGTGTACGGTCTAGCACAGATACGCAGTATTTT.

This clonotype occurred a few times. The CDR3 nucleotides are TGCAGCGCCCAGGGCATATACGAGCAGTACTTC. The encoded protein is CSAQGIYEQYF. V gene TRBV29-1 combines with J gene TRBJ2-7; possible D gene TRBD1, 5 bases. V lost 7 bases to trimming and J lost 4 bases, with 11 bases between them. The germline V gene encodes CDR1 SQVTM and CDR2 ANQGSEA. This CDR3 comprises 11 residues.

The gene calls are TRBV7-9 and TRBJ1-1; D is possibly TRBD1 (6 bases). V shed 5 bases and J shed 11 bases, with 21 bases lying between them. CDR1 is SEHNR and CDR2 is FQNEAQ in the germline V gene (reference sequence). The CDR3 is made up of 14 amino acids. The CDR3 spells CASSPGTTGGLAFF. The CDR3 coding sequence is TGTGCCAGCAGCCCTGGGACAACGGGAGGTTTGGCTTTCTTT. The variable domain in full, completed from reference TRBV7-9 and TRBJ1-1, reads DTGVSQNPRHKITKRGQNVTFRCDPISEHNRLYWYRQTLGQGPEFLTYFQNEAQLEKSRLLSDRFSAERPKGSFSTLEIQRTEQGDSAMYLCASSPGTTGGLAFFGQGTRLTVV.

This rearrangement joins TRBV24-1 to TRBJ1-2, with unresolved D. The CDR3 spans 14 residues. CDR1 is KGHDR and CDR2 is SFDVKD in the germline V gene. V dropped 5 bases and J dropped 5 bases, with 14 bases sitting between them. The CDR3 is CATSGADLGYGYTF. CDR3 DNA sequence: TGTGCCACCAGTGGGGCGGATCTGGGGTATGGCTACACCTTC.

The V and J genes are TRBV7-2 and TRBJ2-7, with TRBD2 identical over 10 bases. CDR1 is SGHTA, CDR2 FQGNSA, per germline. The trim removed 3 bases at V and 5 bases at J, leaving 7 bases unmatched. This CDR3 has 15 residues. CDR3 in amino acids: CASSFSGLAAHEQYF. In nucleotides, the CDR3 is TGTGCCAGCAGCTTCTCCGGACTAGCGGCCCACGAGCAGTACTTC.

The chain is built from TRBV20-1 and TRBJ2-1; D unresolved. The CDR3 runs 15 residues. The germline CDR1 and CDR2 sequences are DFQATT and SNEGSKA (reference sequence). Trimming stripped 0 bases from V and 0 bases from J, with 9 bases between. The DNA of the CDR3 is TGCAGTGCTAGAGATCGTGTCAGCTCCTACAATGAGCAGTTCTTC. Amino acid sequence: CSARDRVSSYNEQFF.

This clonotype was found a few times. This chain joins TRBV3-1 and TRBJ2-2, with TRBD1 matching 8 bases. The germline CDR1 and CDR2 sequences are LGHDT and YNNKEL (reference sequence). The CDR3 is made up of 14 amino acids. The J segment lost 5 bases and the V segment lost 8 bases, leaving 7 bases of the junction unmatched. The CDR3 DNA reads as TGTGCCAGCGGGGTCAGGGGGCGAACCGGGGAGCTGTTTTTT. Its translation is CASGVRGRTGELFF. The full variable domain, with the rest looked up from reference TRBV3-1 and TRBJ2-2, is DTAVSQTPKYLVTQMGNDKSIKCEQNLGHDTMYWYKQDSKKFLKIMFSYNNKELIINETVPNRFSPKSPDKAHLNLHINSLELGDSAVYFCASGVRGRTGELFFGEGSRLTVL.

This clonotype was found a few times. The rearrangement joins TRBV12-5 to TRBJ2-7; TRBD2 matches 9 bases. This CDR3 spans 16 amino acids. With V trimmed by 2 bases and J by 0 bases, 5 bases remained unmatched. Per germline, CDR1 LGHNT and CDR2 FRNRAP. The CDR3 DNA is TGTGCTAGTGGTTTGTCCCTAGCGGGGCCCTCCTACGAGCAGTACTTC. Translated, it gives CASGLSLAGPSYEQYF.

In this sample, this clonotype turned up a few times. The chain joins TRBV6-2 or TRBV6-3 to TRBJ2-7, with D perhaps TRBD2 (5 bases). This CDR3 has 16 amino acids. Germline V lookup: CDR1 MNHEY, CDR2 SVGEGT. Trimming left V 6 bases short and J 3 bases short, with 21 bases between. The CDR3 sequence is CASSFGMRGPFYEQYF. The CDR3 nucleotides are TGTGCCAGCAGCTTTGGTATGCGAGGGCCCTTCTACGAGCAGTACTTC.

In this sample, this clonotype turned up a few times. The genes are TRBV11-2 and TRBJ1-2, with 7 bases fitting TRBD1. This CDR3 is built from 15 residues. Trimming took 3 bases from V and 5 from J; bases not matched to a gene: 9. CDR1 and CDR2 from the germline V gene are SGHAT and FQNNGV. Written as DNA, the CDR3 is TGTGCCAGCAGCTTCACGGGACAGCCCCCTTATGGCTACACCTTC. It codes for CASSFTGQPPYGYTF. Full variable domain (rest looked up from reference TRBV11-2 and TRBJ1-2): EAGVAQSPRYKIIEKRQSVAFWCNPISGHATLYWYQQILGQGPKLLIQFQNNGVVDDSQLPKDRFSAERLKGVDSTLKIQPAKLEDSAVYLCASSFTGQPPYGYTFGSGTRLTVV.

In this sample, this clonotype turned up a few times. V usage is TRBV2 and J usage is TRBJ2-3, with 13 bases aligning to TRBD2. This CDR3 is 16 amino acids long. In germline, CDR1 is SNHLY, CDR2 FYNNEI. V lost 8 bases, J lost 1 base, and 6 bases stayed unmatched. The CDR3 DNA reads as TGTGCCAGCGGGAGACTAGCGGGGGGCCGCACAGATACGCAGTATTTT. Translating gives CASGRLAGGRTDTQYF.